One and the same sample provided the 24 T cell receptor beta chains below, sequenced in a study of T cell repertoires in cytomegalovirus infection (dated by TCRdb to between 2018 and 2021). The reads were generated on an Illumina HiSeq 1500. TCRdb redid the processing of the public reads, applying fastp at Q25 and MiXCR, and retained in-frame beta chains. Every CDR3 protein is listed once, alongside the most common genes and DNA of its rows. For this sample there are around 320,000 distinct CDR3 sequences; 8% to 10% appear just once. Around 4.5% of the sample goes to the ten largest clones. What was sequenced was PBMCs. These receptors all come from a human donor in good health (CMV status not recorded). Some clones in this sample may be carry-over from other donors' samples.

This CDR3 is CASSLGPPSFEKLFF. CDR3 DNA sequence: TGTGCCAGCAGCTTGGGGCCGCCGAGTTTTGAAAAACTGTTTTTT. The rearrangement links TRBV5-4 to TRBJ1-4; D ambiguous. With 0 bases removed from V and 7 bases from J, the gap between germline ends came to 13 bases. CDR3 length equals 15 residues. Germline CDR1 and CDR2: SGHNT and YYREEE (reference sequence).

This clonotype appeared many times. The genes are TRBV7-2 and TRBJ2-2; D call uncertain. V was clipped by 1 base and J by 4 bases, with 4 bases between them. This CDR3 region has 13 residues. Germline CDR1 is SGHTA and CDR2 is FQGNSA. CDR3 DNA: TGTGCCAGCAGCTTAGTTGCCACCGGGGAGCTGTTTTTT. Translation gives CASSLVATGELFF.

The chain has TRBV4-3 and TRBJ2-2; 13 nucleotides line up with TRBD2. Per the germline V gene, CDR1 is LGHNA and CDR2 is YSLEER. CDR3 size: 16 residues. The junction had 6 bases not matched to a gene; V was cut back by 3 bases and J by 8 bases. CDR3: CASSHLGLAGAGELFF. The CDR3 DNA is TGCGCCAGCAGCCACCTAGGACTAGCGGGAGCTGGGGAGCTGTTTTTT.

This clonotype showed up many times. This rearrangement joins TRBV10-3 to TRBJ1-1, with 8 bases lining up with TRBD1. Unmatched junction bases numbered 9, after V lost 6 bases and J lost 3 bases. CDR3 length: 15 amino acids. Germline V gene data show CDR1 as ENHRY and CDR2 as SYGVKD. The CDR3 is CAISTPDRGDTEAFF. The CDR3 DNA is TGTGCCATCAGCACCCCTGACAGGGGTGACACTGAAGCTTTCTTT.

This sequence joins TRBV6-2 or TRBV6-3 and TRBJ1-2; no clear D. The CDR3 extends over 17 amino acids. The V and J ends lost 4 bases and 3 bases respectively, with 21 bases between them. Looked up from germline, CDR1 is MNHEY and CDR2 is SVGEGT. The CDR3 DNA follows: TGTGCCAGCAGTTGGGAACCTAACCATCCTTGGGACTATGGCTACACCTTC. Encoded protein: CASSWEPNHPWDYGYTF.

The V gene is TRBV25-1, the J gene TRBJ2-5; TRBD1 might be the D (6 bases). The germline CDR1 and CDR2 sequences are MGHDK and SYGVNS. Trimming stripped 4 bases from V and 5 bases from J, with 17 bases between. The CDR3 loop spans 15 amino acids. The CDR3 loop is CASSVPGHPRETQYF. CDR3 sequence (DNA): TGTGCCAGCAGTGTTCCGGGACACCCAAGGGAGACCCAGTACTTC.

On this clonotype: Germline is not matched at one junction end, which may reflect a read error. The rearrangement joins TRBV6-2 or TRBV6-3 to TRBJ1-1; maybe TRBD1 (6 bases). The germline CDR1 and CDR2 sequences are MNHEY and SVGEGT. CDR3 length: 17 amino acids. The CDR3 here is CASSYGGRGHPNAEAFF. CDR3 bases: TGTGCCAGCAGTTACGGGGGAAGGGGACACCCGAACGCTGAAGCTTTCTTT.

This clonotype was detected many times. The rearrangement links TRBV28 to TRBJ1-5; D remains ambiguous. V lost 2 bases, J lost 3 bases, and 8 bases lay in between. Looked up from germline, CDR1 is MDHEN and CDR2 is SYDVKM. The CDR3 runs to 14 residues. CDR3 in amino acids: CASSLVQNNQPQHF. The CDR3 DNA is TGTGCCAGCAGTTTAGTACAGAACAATCAGCCCCAGCATTTT. Full variable domain (rest looked up from reference TRBV28 and TRBJ1-5): DVKVTQSSRYLVKRTGEKVFLECVQDMDHENMFWYRQDPGLGLRLIYFSYDVKMKEKGDIPEGYSVSREKKERFSLILESASTNQTSMYLCASSLVQNNQPQHFGDGTRLSIL.

This clonotype was seen ten or more times. This rearrangement joins TRBV7-6 to TRBJ2-7; D unclear. Per germline, CDR1 SGHVS and CDR2 FNYEAQ. Trimming stripped 1 base from V and 0 bases from J, with 10 bases between. This CDR3 has 15 amino acids. The CDR3 is CASSLEAESSYEQYF. CDR3 in DNA: TGTGCCAGCAGCTTAGAGGCGGAAAGCTCCTACGAGCAGTACTTC.

This clonotype appeared a few times. The rearrangement uses TRBV3-1 and TRBJ1-2, with D uncertain. There are 17 residues in the CDR3. Per germline, CDR1 LGHDT and CDR2 YNNKEL (reference sequence). With 5 bases removed from V and 7 bases from J, the gap between germline ends came to 26 bases. The CDR3 loop is CASSNQGRLGRISGYTF. CDR3 nucleotides: TGTGCCAGCAGCAACCAAGGGCGTCTGGGCCGCATCTCTGGCTACACCTTC.

This clonotype was detected many times. This chain uses TRBV7-9 with TRBJ2-7; 7 bases map to TRBD1. The trim removed 1 base at V and 3 bases at J, leaving 6 bases unmatched. CDR3 length: 15 amino acids. CDR1 is SEHNR, CDR2 FQNEAQ, per germline (reference sequence). CDR3 sequence reads: CASSLEDREGYEQYF. As DNA, the CDR3 is TGTGCCAGCAGCTTAGAAGACAGGGAAGGCTACGAGCAGTACTTC.

The rearrangement joins TRBV4-1 to TRBJ2-7; D possibly corresponds to TRBD1 (5 bases). Germline CDR1 and CDR2: MGHRA and YSYEKL. This CDR3 contains 15 residues. Trimming removed 1 base at V and 2 bases at J, with 12 bases between. The CDR3 DNA is TGCGCCAGCAGCCAAGCGGCAGGGTATACCTACGAGCAGTACTTC. Translation gives CASSQAAGYTYEQYF.

The V call is TRBV10-1, the J call TRBJ2-6, with D tentatively TRBD1 (6 bases). Germline-derived CDR1 and CDR2 are WNHNN and SYGVQD (reference sequence). The length of the CDR3 is 15 residues. Trimming removed 5 bases at V and 0 bases at J, with 8 bases between. The DNA of the CDR3 is TGCGCCAGCAGTAAGGACAGCTCTGGGGCCAACGTCCTGACTTTC. It specifies CASSKDSSGANVLTF.

There are many counts of this clonotype. The chain joins TRBV7-2 to TRBJ2-2, with 15 nucleotides matching TRBD2. The CDR3 covers 17 residues. In germline, CDR1 is SGHTA, CDR2 FQGNSA. V lost 1 base and J lost 5; bases outside the gene matches: 2. CDR3 nucleotide sequence: TGTGCCAGCAGCTTAGGGGGGACTAGCGGGGGGACCGGGGAGCTGTTTTTT. Its translation: CASSLGGTSGGTGELFF.

V is TRBV15 and J is TRBJ2-1, with 9 bases fitting TRBD2. Looked up from germline, CDR1 is LNHNV and CDR2 is YYDKDF (reference sequence). The ends lost 5 bases at V and 0 bases at J; junction bases unmatched: 8. CDR3 length: 17 amino acids. CDR3 amino acids: CATSFHRGGGSYNEQFF. DNA for the CDR3: TGTGCCACCAGCTTCCACCGCGGGGGGGGCTCCTACAATGAGCAGTTCTTC. Full variable domain (rest looked up from reference TRBV15 and TRBJ2-1): DAMVIQNPRYQVTQFGKPVTLSCSQTLNHNVMYWYQQKSSQAPKLLFHYYDKDFNNEADTPDNFQSRRPNTSFCFLDIRSPGLGDTAMYLCATSFHRGGGSYNEQFFGPGTRLTVL.

Only a few counts were recorded for this clonotype. This sequence joins TRBV6-2 or TRBV6-3 and TRBJ2-7; D may be TRBD1 (5 bases). CDR1 and CDR2 (germline): MNHEY, SVGEGT. V was shortened by 1 base and J by 0 bases, with 7 bases between the two germline ends. The CDR3 runs to 14 residues. The CDR3 spells CASSYLGDSYEQYF. The CDR3 coding sequence is TGTGCCAGCAGTTACTTAGGGGACTCCTACGAGCAGTACTTC.

This clonotype appeared many times. This chain joins TRBV28 and TRBJ2-7, with 12 positions matching TRBD2. The CDR3 totals 17 residues. CDR1 is MDHEN and CDR2 is SYDVKM in the germline V gene. Trimming cost V 6 bases and J 4 bases; bases outside gene matches: 13. DNA for the CDR3: TGTGCCAGCAGCCCATACCCGACTAGCGGGAGTGAGTACGAGCAGTACTTC. It specifies CASSPYPTSGSEYEQYF.

Turning to this clonotype: A much larger clone differs by one base, so this may be a read error. The chain couples TRBV7-2 to TRBJ1-1; D unclear. The CDR3 totals 14 residues. The germline V gene encodes CDR1 SGHTA and CDR2 FQGNSA. Here the CDR3 DNA reads TGTGCCAGCAGCTTACCTACAGTGAACATTGAAGCTTTCTTT. It codes for CASSLPTVNIEAFF.

The chain combines TRBV7-2 with TRBJ1-5; 9 bases match TRBD1. CDR1 SGHTA and CDR2 FQGNSA come from the germline V gene. The J segment lost 8 bases and the V segment lost 5 bases, leaving 7 bases of the junction unmatched. The CDR3 covers 14 residues. CDR3 loop: CASSLGTGNKPQHF. CDR3 DNA: TGTGCCAGCAGCCTCGGGACAGGGAATAAGCCCCAGCATTTT. The full variable domain, in which reference TRBV7-2 and TRBJ1-5 provide the parts outside the CDR3, is GAGVSQSPSNKVTEKGKDVELRCDPISGHTALYWYRQSLGQGLEFLIYFQGNSAPDKSGLPSDRFSAERTGGSVSTLTIQRTQQEDSAVYLCASSLGTGNKPQHFGDGTRLSIL.

The chain joins TRBV12-3 or TRBV12-4 to TRBJ2-1; 10 bases are a match to TRBD2. The CDR3 is made up of 17 amino acids. The V gene end was trimmed by 6 bases and the J gene end by 7 bases; junction bases not matched to a gene: 15. The CDR3 protein is CASRPPGRAGGLNEQFF. As DNA, the CDR3 is TGTGCCAGCAGACCGCCGGGTCGAGCGGGGGGGCTTAATGAGCAGTTCTTC.

This clonotype was found a few times. The chain combines TRBV28 with TRBJ1-1; no definite D call. CDR1 and CDR2 from the germline V gene are MDHEN and SYDVKM. Trimming removed 2 bases at V and 6 bases at J, with 10 bases between. CDR3 length equals 13 residues. CDR3 DNA: TGTGCCAGCAGTTTAGTCAAACCGGCTGAAGCTTTCTTT. It is translated as CASSLVKPAEAFF.

V usage is TRBV4-3 and J usage is TRBJ2-3; 9 bases are shared with TRBD2. CDR3 length equals 15 residues. In germline, CDR1 is LGHNA, CDR2 YSLEER. Trimming took 3 bases from V and 4 from J; bases not matched to a gene: 5. The CDR3 bases are TGCGCCAGCAGCCATTTAGCGGGAGATCCAGATACGCAGTATTTT. Translated, it gives CASSHLAGDPDTQYF.

The rearrangement joins TRBV28 to TRBJ1-2; D unclear. The CDR3 runs to 13 residues. In germline, CDR1 is MDHEN, CDR2 SYDVKM. The V end lost 7 bases, the J end lost 1 base, and 10 bases lay between the germline ends. CDR3 sequence: CASIASLNYGYTF. CDR3 nucleotide sequence: TGTGCCAGCATCGCTTCCCTTAACTATGGCTACACCTTC.

This clonotype occurred a few times. The chain carries TRBV6-2 or TRBV6-3 and TRBJ1-1, with TRBD1 matching 8 bases. CDR1 is MNHEY and CDR2 is SVGEGT in the germline V gene. The V segment lost 5 bases and the J segment 4 bases; nucleotides outside the gene matches: 3. This CDR3 region has 13 residues. As DNA, the CDR3 is TGTGCCAGCAGTCACGGACAGGGCACTGAAGCTTTCTTT. This translates into CASSHGQGTEAFF.